A selection of T cell receptor beta chains follows, all from one sample in a study of T cells after yellow fever vaccination. TCRdb passed the 5' RACE reads through MiXCR, listing each CDR3 protein once. The sample shows fewer than 350,000 distinct CDR3 sequences, 3.6% of them seen only once. Sequencing used PBMCs, obtained on the day of the yellow fever booster vaccination. These receptors all stem from a man aged 18 to 30 who received the YFV17D yellow fever vaccine. Each CDR3 is given with its conserved first and last residue. A D gene is named only where the DNA matches it firmly. Rows give clone size only sometimes, using once, few, many, or a class for an expanded clone.

few	TRBJ1-1	TRBV4-2	.	TGTGCCAGCAGCCAAGCGAGCTCAGCTGAAGCTTTCTTT	CASSQASSAEAFF
many	TRBJ2-1	TRBV21-1	.	TGTGCCAGCAGCAACTCCGAAGGGCAGGAATGGAATGAGCAGTTCTTC	CASSNSEGQEWNEQFF
many	TRBJ2-5	TRBV4-3	.	TGCGCCAGCAGCCAAGATATGGCCGGGATCTTCGAGACCCAGTACTTC	CASSQDMAGIFETQYF
many	TRBJ1-4	TRBV6-1	.	TGTGCCAGCGTGAAAGAAGTAAGGGAAAAACTGTTTTTT	CASVKEVREKLFF
.	TRBJ2-6	TRBV4-2	.	TGTGCCAGCAGCCAAGGAATAAGTGGGGCCAACGTCCTGACTTTC	CASSQGISGANVLTF
few	TRBJ2-1	TRBV7-2	TRBD2	TGTGCCAGCAGCTTAGAGTCCGCTAGCGGGGCCAATGAGCAGTTCTTC	CASSLESASGANEQFF
many	TRBJ2-5	TRBV5-6	.	TGTGCCAGCAGCTTGCCCAGTCAAGAGACCCAGTACTTC	CASSLPSQETQYF
many	TRBJ2-2	TRBV5-1	.	TGCGCCAGCAGCTTGCACAGGACCAACACCGGGGAGCTGTTTTTT	CASSLHRTNTGELFF
few	TRBJ2-3	TRBV4-3	TRBD2	TGCGCCAGCAGCCTCTCACCTAGGACTAGCCCCCCAGATACGCAGTATTTT	CASSLSPRTSPPDTQYF
few	TRBJ1-1	TRBV10-1	.	TGCGCCAGCAGTGAACAGGAGGGGATCACTGAAGCTTTCTTT	CASSEQEGITEAFF
many	TRBJ2-5	TRBV3-1	.	TGTGCCAGCAGCTCGCTAGGTGCGACCGGCAAAGAGACCCAGTACTTC	CASSSLGATGKETQYF
many	TRBJ2-5	TRBV7-2	TRBD2	TGTGCCAGCAGTCCCACTAGCGGGGTTATTGAGACCCAGTACTTC	CASSPTSGVIETQYF
many	TRBJ1-3	TRBV11-2	.	TGTGCCAGCAGAAAGGGAACTGGAAACACCATATATTTT	CASRKGTGNTIYF
many	TRBJ2-5	TRBV2	.	TGTGCCCCCGGAGAGACCCAGTACTTC	CAPGETQYF
.	TRBJ1-1	TRBV5-1	TRBD1	TGCGCCAGCAGCCCCGATCCCGGGACAGGGAACACTGAAGCTTTCTTT	CASSPDPGTGNTEAFF
few	TRBJ2-2	TRBV18	.	TGTGCCAGCTCAATGCGGGTCAGCGCGAACACCGGGGAGCTGTTTTTT	CASSMRVSANTGELFF
many	TRBJ2-3	TRBV20-1	.	TGCAGTGGTGGGACGGTAAGCACAGATACGCAGTATTTT	CSGGTVSTDTQYF
many	TRBJ2-2	TRBV7-3	.	TGTGCCAGCAGCCCCGGCCGCCCACCCACCGGGGAGCTGTTTTTT	CASSPGRPPTGELFF
.	TRBJ2-3	TRBV7-2	.	TGTGCCAGCTGTCAGGGGCCTATAGATACGCAGTATTTT	CASCQGPIDTQYF
.	TRBJ1-5	TRBV4-2	.	TGTGCCAGCAGCCAAGAGGGACATGGCAATCAGCCCCAGCATTTT	CASSQEGHGNQPQHF
few	TRBJ1-5	TRBV19	TRBD1	TGTGCCAGTAGTATACCCGGGACAGGGGGGAGCAATCAGCCCCAGCATTTT	CASSIPGTGGSNQPQHF
many	TRBJ1-6	TRBV5-1	.	TGCGCCAGCAGCTTGGGTCCGGGATCGAATTCACCCCTCCACTTT	CASSLGPGSNSPLHF
many	TRBJ1-3	TRBV6-5	TRBD1	TGTGCCAGCAGCTGGGACAGGGGGGTAGGAAACACCATATATTTT	CASSWDRGVGNTIYF
.	TRBJ2-7	TRBV3-1	TRBD2	TGTGCCAGCAGCCAAACTAGCGGTGTCTACGAGCAGTACTTC	CASSQTSGVYEQYF
few	TRBJ1-1	TRBV5-1	TRBD1	TGCGCCAGCAGCTCGGAGGGACAGGGCACTGAAGCTTTCTTT	CASSSEGQGTEAFF
many	TRBJ2-3	TRBV7-2	TRBD2	TGTGCCAGCAGCTCCCTCCGAGCGGGGGCAGATACGCAGTATTTT	CASSSLRAGADTQYF
many	TRBJ2-5	TRBV7-2	TRBD2	TGTGCCAGCGCGCCGCCGGGACTAGCGAGGGAGACCCAGTACTTC	CASAPPGLARETQYF
.	TRBJ1-3	TRBV5-1	.	TGCGCCAGCAGCTTGGTCCCAGCTCGTCTCGCCGGAAACACCATATATTTT	CASSLVPARLAGNTIYF
.	TRBJ2-3	TRBV20-1	TRBD2	TGCAGTGCCCAGGGGCTAGCGGGGGGCTCTCTGACAGATACGCAGTATTTT	CSAQGLAGGSLTDTQYF
.	TRBJ2-7	TRBV5-1	.	TGCGCCAGCAGCCTAGGGACCGACTTTGGCGAGCAGTACTTC	CASSLGTDFGEQYF
many	TRBJ2-3	TRBV20-1	TRBD2	TGCAGTGCTTCCCGCGGACTAGCGGGGGGGCCGTTGAGGGGTACAGATACGCAGTATTTT	CSASRGLAGGPLRGTDTQYF
many	TRBJ2-1	TRBV10-3	TRBD2	TGTGCCATCAGTGAGTCCCTAAGCGGGGGGGCCGCTGAGCAGTTCTTC	CAISESLSGGAAEQFF